This is a list of T cell receptor beta chains from one sample in a study of blood T cells in healthy people across ages. MiXCR, applied by TCRdb to the 5' RACE reads, yields one record per CDR3 protein. The sample has 650,000 to 950,000 distinct CDR3 sequences; around 43% are singletons. Specimen: blood. All receptors come from a man in his 60s in good health. CDR3s include the opening cysteine and the closing phenylalanine or tryptophan. Each record gives: D gene, J gene, clone size, V gene, CDR3 protein, CDR3 DNA. A D gene is named only where the DNA matches it firmly. Clone size, where shown, is once, few, many, or a class for clones that have expanded.

>NA|TRBJ2-7|NA|TRBV18
CASSPMRDASYEQYF
TGTGCCAGCTCACCAATGCGGGACGCCTCCTACGAGCAGTACTTC
>NA|TRBJ2-7|few|TRBV6-2/TRBV6-3
CASSYLRPNEQYF
TGTGCCAGCAGTTACCTTCGACCTAACGAGCAGTACTTC
>TRBD1|TRBJ2-3|NA|TRBV6-2/TRBV6-3
CASNPRGITDTQYF
TGTGCCAGCAACCCCAGGGGGATCACAGATACGCAGTATTTT
>NA|TRBJ1-2|few|TRBV7-9
CASSYDTAWIANYGYTF
TGTGCCAGCAGCTACGACACCGCGTGGATAGCTAACTATGGCTACACCTTC
>NA|TRBJ2-2|NA|TRBV28
CASRATNTGELFF
TGTGCCAGCAGGGCTACGAACACCGGGGAGCTGTTTTTT
>NA|TRBJ1-5|NA|TRBV27
CASSEGHLENQPQHF
TGTGCCAGCAGTGAGGGACACTTAGAAAATCAGCCCCAGCATTTT
>TRBD2|TRBJ2-2|once|TRBV12-3/TRBV12-4
CASSSLAGGGTGELFF
TGTGCCAGCAGTTCCTTAGCGGGGGGGGGCACCGGGGAGCTGTTTTTT
>NA|TRBJ1-2|NA|TRBV20-1
CSARDLQGYGYTF
TGCAGTGCTAGAGATCTGCAGGGTTATGGCTACACCTTC
>TRBD2|TRBJ2-7|NA|TRBV20-1
CSARGASGGAVLYEQYF
TGCAGTGCTAGGGGGGCTAGCGGGGGGGCCGTCTTATACGAGCAGTACTTC
>NA|TRBJ1-1|NA|TRBV4-3
CASSPLLTGNTEAFF
TGCGCCAGCAGCCCCCTCCTGACAGGGAACACTGAAGCTTTCTTT
>NA|TRBJ1-1|NA|TRBV30
CAWSVQGGGAFF
TGTGCCTGGAGTGTACAGGGAGGTGGAGCTTTCTTT
>NA|TRBJ2-1|NA|TRBV7-9
CASRLINNEQFF
TGTGCCAGCAGACTTATAAACAATGAGCAGTTCTTC
>TRBD2|TRBJ2-3|NA|TRBV7-2
CASSLAAFGGGATDTQYF
TGTGCCAGCAGCTTAGCCGCTTTTGGCGGGGGGGCCACAGATACGCAGTATTTT
>NA|TRBJ1-1|NA|TRBV5-1
CASSPGWGGTEAFF
TGCGCCAGCAGCCCTGGTTGGGGAGGCACTGAAGCTTTCTTT
>NA|TRBJ1-1|NA|TRBV6-6
CASSTNSEAFF
TGTGCCAGCAGTACTAACTCTGAAGCTTTCTTT
>TRBD2|TRBJ2-1|NA|TRBV3-1
CASSYAISGGEQFF
TGTGCCAGCAGTTACGCAATAAGCGGGGGTGAGCAGTTCTTC
>TRBD2|TRBJ2-5|few|TRBV6-6
CASSRTSGLGRTQYF
TGTGCCAGCAGTCGGACTAGCGGGCTTGGAAGGACCCAGTACTTC
>NA|TRBJ1-6|NA|TRBV7-3
CASSLLGLGNSPLHF
TGCGCCAGCAGCTTATTGGGGCTTGGCAATTCACCCCTCCACTTT
>TRBD1|TRBJ2-4|NA|TRBV7-2
CASSRGQGVNIQYF
TGTGCCAGCAGCCGGGGACAGGGGGTCAACATTCAGTACTTC
>TRBD1|TRBJ1-5|NA|TRBV20-1
CSAKDRDNNQPQHF
TGCAGTGCTAAGGACAGGGACAATAATCAGCCCCAGCATTTT
>NA|TRBJ2-5|NA|TRBV6-6
CASSALAETQYF
TGTGCCAGCAGTGCCCTGGCAGAGACCCAGTACTTC
>NA|TRBJ2-7|NA|TRBV11-2
CASSLDRFMNEQYF
TGTGCCAGCAGCTTAGACAGGTTCATGAACGAGCAGTACTTC
>NA|TRBJ2-7|NA|TRBV20-1
CSAEILYEQYF
TGCAGTGCGGAGATCCTCTACGAGCAGTACTTC
>TRBD2|TRBJ2-7|NA|TRBV25-1
CASTTSGASYEQYF
TGTGCCAGCACCACTAGCGGGGCATCCTACGAGCAGTACTTC
>NA|TRBJ1-1|few|TRBV6-2/TRBV6-3
CASSYPRDIELISEAFF
TGTGCCAGCAGTTACCCCCGGGACATAGAGCTAATTTCTGAAGCTTTCTTT
>TRBD2|TRBJ2-4|NA|TRBV11-2
CASSPGTSGGTVVRLAKNIQYF
TGTGCCAGCAGCCCCGGGACTAGCGGGGGGACTGTTGTTCGACTAGCCAAAAACATTCAGTACTTC